Reported below is one T cell receptor beta chain. This entry belongs to a study of blood T cell repertoires in COVID-19. Study-level background: Both acute and convalescent COVID-19 samples were obtained from the United States, Italy and Spain. Sources were T cells, B-cell-depleted T cells, or PBMCs; the material itself was cDNA or gDNA.

Method: immunoSEQ multiplex PCR; TCRdb's copy keeps in-frame clones and lacks some. The sample has about 67,000 clones; roughly nine tenths are singletons. In germline, CDR1 is SGHTA, CDR2 FQGNSA. The CDR3 has 16 amino acids. V was pared by 2 bases and J by 5 bases, with 7 bases of the junction left unmatched. This sequence was found in a man between 50 and 59 years old with active COVID-19. The specimen sequenced was peripheral blood. The rearrangement uses TRBV7-2 and TRBJ2-3, with 10 bases identical to TRBD2. The DNA for the CDR3 is TGTGCCAGCAGCTTATGGGGACTAGCGACTGGAGATACGCAGTATTTT. Translation gives CASSLWGLATGDTQYF.